This T cell receptor (beta chain) stems from a study of beta chain features in type 1 diabetes (dated 2018 in TCRdb). For context, the study as a whole: Mean age, gender distribution, total cell number and subset yield were not different between patients and healthy donors. Naive and central memory subsets were obtained from all 30 or so donors, but regulatory and stem cell-like memory subsets were isolated from only 8 patients and roughly eight healthy donors. A total of roughly 100 million sorted cells were examined across all samples, and a strong correlation was observed between cell number per subset and RNA yield. The study compared TCRB repertoires of sorted circulating CD4+ T cell subsets between recently diagnosed type 1 diabetes patients and matched healthy donors.

The entire amount of isolated RNA was reverse transcribed using the High Capacity cDNA Reverse Transcription Kit, so the sequenced TCRB transcripts were expressed ones. Deep immunoSEQ sequencing was performed on naive, central memory and regulatory T cell samples, with an average of approximately 3.9 million total reads per sample. Sorted cells were lysed in RLT buffer and RNA was extracted with DNase-treated RNeasy Micro or Mini kits, depending on cell number. Each cell subset was processed on its own to prevent cross-contamination, while patient and healthy donor samples were processed together. TCRB sequences were amplified from cDNA with the immunoSEQ multiplex PCR, producing 87-bp fragments spanning the CDR3 region. Sequencing of the amplicons was performed on the Illumina HiSeq platform. Turning to the authors' computational methods: PCR bias was corrected computationally using synthetic template baselines, and reads within Hamming distance 2 were collapsed, with unmergeable singletons discarded. By aligning reads against IMGT, V, D and J genes, CDR3 length, and insertions or deletions at six rearrangement sites were assigned. Clonotype counts were normalized to sorted cell number within each subset before computing true diversity and Gini coefficients with the tcR R package. The overlap coefficient, calculated on TCRB nucleotide sequences, was used to measure repertoire sharing. Here the immuneACCESS table is served through TCRdb, limited to in-frame sequences with V and J called. Missing clones are a known gap in these copies; in checked studies unresolved V genes cover under half, and the rest lacks a known reason. V and J calls plus clone size are reproduced from that table; the DNA served to infer D and trimming. The sample table lists over 150,000 clones, about 7.9% of them with a count of one. About 0.5% of the sample comes from the top ten.

From each donor, a single peripheral blood sample of around 120 mL on average was drawn into heparinised tubes. A BD FACSAria II and a panel including CD45RO, CCR7, CD25, CD127, CD95 and CD27 were used to sort naive, central memory, regulatory and stem cell-like memory CD4+ T cells. A purity above 98% was achieved for all sorted populations. PBMCs were separated immediately by Lymphoprep density gradient centrifugation and were stained directly, without being cultured. So that batch effects would be minimized, each experiment stained and sorted samples in pairs, pairing one healthy donor with one patient. From the cysteine through the phenylalanine, the CDR3 covers 15 amino acids. Of all the DNA, just the CDR3 is kept, 45 bases in frame from base 1. V is pared back by 4 bases and J by 1 base, with 14 bases lying between the germline termini. The germline V gene sets CDR1 to ENHRY and CDR2 to SYGVKD.

In this sample, this clone turned up a few times. Its antigen is currently not known. No much larger clone is present one base from it, and per-base qualities are unavailable. Findings and caveats that apply to the study as a whole: Fewer insertions and more nucleotide deletions at VDJ recombination sites were observed in patients with type 1 diabetes, implying thymic rearrangement abnormalities. Shorter templates might be favored by PCR, yet because patient and control samples were amplified and corrected together, any such skew would affect both groups equally. Because cDNA rather than genomic DNA was sequenced, highly expressing activated cells could have been over-represented, although no difference in activation and CD3 levels was found between groups. A moderate but significant shortening of TCRB CDR3 length was observed in type 1 diabetes patients in all four CD4+ subsets. Naive, central memory and regulatory TCRB repertoires appeared to be more alike among patients than among healthy donors. Because small numbers of individuals were included in the HLA sub-analyses, any influence of HLA type on TCRB rearrangement was left unresolved.

The chain links TRBV10-3 with TRBJ2-7, with a weak D call of TRBD1 (6 bases match). Sequencing was done on a sample of central memory CD4+ T cells from blood. This clonotype was obtained from a man aged 18 to 30 with type 1 diabetes. The CDR3 here reads CAISVTGTTSYEQYF. The sequence in DNA is TGTGCCATCAGTGTGACAGGTACTACTTCCTACGAGCAGTACTTC.